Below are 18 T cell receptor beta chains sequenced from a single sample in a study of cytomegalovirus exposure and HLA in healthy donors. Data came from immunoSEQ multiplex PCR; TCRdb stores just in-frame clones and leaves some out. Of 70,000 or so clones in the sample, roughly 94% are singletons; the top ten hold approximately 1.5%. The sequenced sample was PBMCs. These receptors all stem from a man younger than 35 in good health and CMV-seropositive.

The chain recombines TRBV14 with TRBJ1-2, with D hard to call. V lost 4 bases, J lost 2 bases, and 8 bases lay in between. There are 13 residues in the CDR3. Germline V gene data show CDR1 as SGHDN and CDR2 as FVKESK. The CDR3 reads CASSPQINYGYTF. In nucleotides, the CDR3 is TGTGCCAGCAGCCCTCAGATAAACTATGGCTACACCTTC. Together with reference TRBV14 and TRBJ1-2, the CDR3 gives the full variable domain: EAGVTQFPSHSVIEKGQTVTLRCDPISGHDNLYWYRRVMGKEIKFLLHFVKESKQDESGMPNNRFLAERTGGTYSTLKVQPAELEDSGVYFCASSPQINYGYTFGSGTRLTVV.

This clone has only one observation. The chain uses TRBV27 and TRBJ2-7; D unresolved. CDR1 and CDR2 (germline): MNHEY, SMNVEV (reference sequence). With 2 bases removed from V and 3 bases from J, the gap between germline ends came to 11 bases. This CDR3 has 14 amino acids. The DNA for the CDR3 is TGTGCCAGCAGTTTAACCAGGTTGGGCTACGAGCAGTACTTC. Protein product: CASSLTRLGYEQYF.

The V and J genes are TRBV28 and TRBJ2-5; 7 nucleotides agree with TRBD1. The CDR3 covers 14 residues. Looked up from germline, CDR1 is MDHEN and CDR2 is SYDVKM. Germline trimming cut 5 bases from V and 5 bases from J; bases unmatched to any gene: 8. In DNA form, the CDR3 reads TGTGCCAGCAGTCCCACAGGGGACGACGAGACCCAGTACTTC. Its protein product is CASSPTGDDETQYF.

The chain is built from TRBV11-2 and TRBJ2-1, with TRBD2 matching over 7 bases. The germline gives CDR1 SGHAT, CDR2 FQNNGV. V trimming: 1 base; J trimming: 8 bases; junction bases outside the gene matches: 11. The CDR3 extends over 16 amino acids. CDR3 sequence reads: CASSLAPPGGRDEQFF. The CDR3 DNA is TGTGCCAGCAGCTTAGCGCCCCCGGGAGGTCGCGATGAGCAGTTCTTC.

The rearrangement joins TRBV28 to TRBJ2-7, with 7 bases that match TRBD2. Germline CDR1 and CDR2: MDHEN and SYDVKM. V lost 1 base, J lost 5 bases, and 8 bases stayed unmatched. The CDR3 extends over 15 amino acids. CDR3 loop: CASSLSGGSSNEQYF. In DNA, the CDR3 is TGTGCCAGCAGTTTATCGGGCGGGAGTTCGAACGAGCAGTACTTC.

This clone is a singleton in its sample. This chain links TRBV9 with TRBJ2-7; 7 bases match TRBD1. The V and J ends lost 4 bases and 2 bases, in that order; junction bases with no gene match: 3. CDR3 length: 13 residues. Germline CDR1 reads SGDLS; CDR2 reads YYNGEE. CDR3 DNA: TGTGCCAGCAGCACGGGACAGACCTACGAGCAGTACTTC. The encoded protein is CASSTGQTYEQYF.

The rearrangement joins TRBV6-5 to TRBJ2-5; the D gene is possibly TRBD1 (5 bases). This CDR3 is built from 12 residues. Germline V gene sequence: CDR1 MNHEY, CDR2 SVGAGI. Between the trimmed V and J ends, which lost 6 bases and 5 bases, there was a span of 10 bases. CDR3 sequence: CASSQGKETQYF. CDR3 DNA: TGTGCCAGCAGCCAGGGAAAGGAGACCCAGTACTTC.

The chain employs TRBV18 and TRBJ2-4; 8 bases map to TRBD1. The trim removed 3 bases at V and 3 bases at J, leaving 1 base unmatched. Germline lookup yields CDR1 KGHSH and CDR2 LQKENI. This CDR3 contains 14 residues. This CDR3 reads CASSPGTGKNIQYF. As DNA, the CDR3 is TGTGCCAGCTCACCCGGGACAGGCAAAAACATTCAGTACTTC.

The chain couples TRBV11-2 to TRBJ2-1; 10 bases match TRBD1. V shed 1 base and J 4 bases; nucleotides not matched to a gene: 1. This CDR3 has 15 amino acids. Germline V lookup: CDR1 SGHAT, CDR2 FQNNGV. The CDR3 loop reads CASSLGTGGYNEQFF. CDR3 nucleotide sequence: TGTGCCAGCAGCTTAGGGACAGGGGGATACAATGAGCAGTTCTTC.

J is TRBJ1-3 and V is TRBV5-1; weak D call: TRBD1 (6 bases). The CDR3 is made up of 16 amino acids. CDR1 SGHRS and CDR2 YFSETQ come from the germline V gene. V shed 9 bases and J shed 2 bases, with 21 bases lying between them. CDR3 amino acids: CAITELRGTAGNTIYF. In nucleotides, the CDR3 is TGCGCCATCACGGAGCTCAGGGGTACGGCTGGAAACACCATATATTTT. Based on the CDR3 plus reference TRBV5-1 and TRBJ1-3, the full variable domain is KAGVTQTPRYLIKTRGQQVTLSCSPISGHRSVSWYQQTPGQGLQFLFEYFSETQRNKGNFPGRFSGRQFSNSRSEMNVSTLELGDSALYLCAITELRGTAGNTIYFGEGSWLTVV.

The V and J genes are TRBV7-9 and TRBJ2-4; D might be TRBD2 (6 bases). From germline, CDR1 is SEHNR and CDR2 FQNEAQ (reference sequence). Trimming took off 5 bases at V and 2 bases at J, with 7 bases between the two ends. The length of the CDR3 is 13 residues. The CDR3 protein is CASSRDSKNIQYF. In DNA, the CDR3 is TGTGCCAGCAGCCGGGACTCCAAAAACATTCAGTACTTC.

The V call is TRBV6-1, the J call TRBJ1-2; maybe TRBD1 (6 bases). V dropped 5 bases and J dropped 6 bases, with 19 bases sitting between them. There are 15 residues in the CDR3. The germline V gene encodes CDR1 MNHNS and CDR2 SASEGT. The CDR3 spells CASSPGAHNIHGYTF. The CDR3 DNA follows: TGTGCCAGCAGTCCAGGGGCGCACAATATCCATGGCTACACCTTC.

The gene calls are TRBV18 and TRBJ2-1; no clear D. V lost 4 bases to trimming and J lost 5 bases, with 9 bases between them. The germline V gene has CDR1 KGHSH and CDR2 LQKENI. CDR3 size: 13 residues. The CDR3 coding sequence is TGTGCCAGCTCACTATACCAGAACAATGAGCAGTTCTTC. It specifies CASSLYQNNEQFF.

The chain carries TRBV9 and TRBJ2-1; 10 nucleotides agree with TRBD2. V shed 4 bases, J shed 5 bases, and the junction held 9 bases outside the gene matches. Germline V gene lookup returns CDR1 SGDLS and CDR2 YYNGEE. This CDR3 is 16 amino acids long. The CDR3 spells CASSSLSGRRDNEQFF. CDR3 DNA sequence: TGTGCCAGCAGCTCCCTTAGCGGGAGGCGCGACAATGAGCAGTTCTTC.

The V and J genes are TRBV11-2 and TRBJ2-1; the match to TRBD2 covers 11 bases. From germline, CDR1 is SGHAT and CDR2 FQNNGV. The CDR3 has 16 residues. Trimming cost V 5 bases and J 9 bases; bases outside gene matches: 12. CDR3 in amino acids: CASSREASGRLGEQFF. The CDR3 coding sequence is TGTGCCAGCAGCCGAGAGGCTAGCGGGAGGTTAGGTGAGCAGTTCTTC.

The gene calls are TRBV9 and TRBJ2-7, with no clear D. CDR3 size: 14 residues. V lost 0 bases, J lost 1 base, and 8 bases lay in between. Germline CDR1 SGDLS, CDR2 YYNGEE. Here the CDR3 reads CASSVGGPSYEQYF. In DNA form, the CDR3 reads TGTGCCAGCAGCGTAGGTGGGCCTTCCTACGAGCAGTACTTC.

For the CDR3, the DNA is TGTGCCAGCAGTCCCCCGGGACAGAAAATCACTGAAGCTTTCTTT. It is translated as CASSPPGQKITEAFF. This chain connects TRBV28 to TRBJ1-1; TRBD1 matches 7 bases. Trimming removed 5 bases from V and 4 bases from J; junction bases left unmatched: 10. Germline V gene data show CDR1 as MDHEN and CDR2 as SYDVKM. This CDR3 region has 15 residues.

CDR3 bases: TGTGCCAGCAGCCCCCCTGGACAGTACTATGGCTACACCTTC. It codes for CASSPPGQYYGYTF. The chain couples TRBV6-5 to TRBJ1-2; tentative D call: TRBD1 (6 bases). CDR1 and CDR2 from the germline V gene are MNHEY and SVGAGI. Trimming shortened V by 6 bases and J by 3 bases, and 14 bases separated the two germline ends. The CDR3 extends over 14 amino acids.